This T cell receptor (beta chain) came from a study of shared clonotypes between healthy human individuals. With 0 bases removed from V and 3 bases from J, the gap between germline ends came to 21 bases. This CDR3 is 18 amino acids long. Looked up from germline, CDR1 is SGHTA and CDR2 is FQGNSA. Assay execution took place at the deep level. Clones were sequenced by immunoSEQ multiplex PCR, and TCRdb holds only the in-frame ones, with some missing. The data show about 1.1 million clones, 78% seen once. The clonotype was recovered from a man younger than 35 in good health. Some clones in this sample may be carry-over from other donors' samples. This chain uses TRBV7-2 with TRBJ2-7, with D possibly matching TRBD1 (7 bases). The material sequenced was memory CD4+ T cells from PBMCs. As to subset: CD45RA-negative fraction. The CDR3, as DNA: TGTGCCAGCAGCTTAGCGGGCCCCCTTGGGGGGACAGACTACGAGCAGTACTTC. It yields the protein CASSLAGPLGGTDYEQYF.